The entry that follows covers one TCR beta chain sequence. Its antigen is still unknown. The data belong to a study of T cells in localized non-small cell lung cancer. J lost 2 bases, V lost 6 bases, and 7 bases had no gene match. Germline CDR1 and CDR2: MDHEN and SYDVKM. This CDR3 has 15 residues. Notes on the study in general: Because researchers sequenced only one region of the tumor, heterogeneity is still possible. Uninvolved adjacent lung showed higher T cell clonality than tumor. Turning up in adjacent lung were a median approximately 60 of the top 100 tumor clones. Longer overall survival associated with higher blood T cell density; shorter survival with higher adjacent-lung clonality.

TCRdb's table, derived via immunoSEQ multiplex PCR, lists solely in-frame clones and lacks some. The sample has some 38,000 clones, 90% to 95% seen once. V gene TRBV28 combines with J gene TRBJ2-5; the match to TRBD1 covers 9 bases. The sequence was obtained from a female donor over 55 with stage I lung adenocarcinoma. Sequencing used peripheral blood, obtained before any cancer treatment. CDR3 in DNA: TGTGCCAGCAGCCTGCTAGGGACAGGGCAAGAGACCCAGTACTTC. Its translation is CASSLLGTGQETQYF.